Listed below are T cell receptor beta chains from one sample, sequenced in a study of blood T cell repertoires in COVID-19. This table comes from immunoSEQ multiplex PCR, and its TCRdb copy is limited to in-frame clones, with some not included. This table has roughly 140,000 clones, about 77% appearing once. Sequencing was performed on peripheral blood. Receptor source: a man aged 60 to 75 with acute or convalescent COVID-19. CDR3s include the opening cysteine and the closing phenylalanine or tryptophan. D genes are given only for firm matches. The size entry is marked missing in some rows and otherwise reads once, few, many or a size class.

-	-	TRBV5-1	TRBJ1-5	TGCGCCAGCAGCTTGTTGGGGCTGAACAATCAGCCCCAGCATTTT	CASSLLGLNNQPQHF
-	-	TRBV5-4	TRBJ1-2	TGTGCCAGCAGCAGAGGGGACACCGCTAACTATGGCTACACCTTC	CASSRGDTANYGYTF
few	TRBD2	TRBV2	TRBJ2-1	TGTGCCAGCAGACGACTTTTGAGCGGGAGGGCCGTGGGGCAGTTCTTC	CASRRLLSGRAVGQFF
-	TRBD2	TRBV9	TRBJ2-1	TGTGCCAGCAGCGTCACTAGCGGGGTTCCCAATGAGCAGTTCTTC	CASSVTSGVPNEQFF
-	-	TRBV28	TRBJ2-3	TGTGCCAGCAGTTTACAGGGACTTAGCACAGATACGCAGTATTTT	CASSLQGLSTDTQYF
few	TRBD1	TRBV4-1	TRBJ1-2	TGCGCCAGCAGCCCGGGACAGGGGCCATCCTATGGCTACACCTTC	CASSPGQGPSYGYTF
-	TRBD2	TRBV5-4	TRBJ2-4	TGTGCCAGCAGCCCCGGGACTAGCGGGACTGGCGGGGGAAACATTCAGTACTTC	CASSPGTSGTGGGNIQYF
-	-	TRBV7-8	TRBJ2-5	TGTGCCAGCAGCCGTACTCCGGGACAAGTAGCGGAGACCCAGTACTTC	CASSRTPGQVAETQYF
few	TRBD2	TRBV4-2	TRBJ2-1	TGTGCCAGCAGCCAAGTCCCGGGACTAGCGGGAGCCTACAATGAGCAGTTCTTC	CASSQVPGLAGAYNEQFF
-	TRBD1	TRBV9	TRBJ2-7	TGTGCCAGCAGCGCCGCGTGGGGCCAGGGGGCGTCCTACGAGCAGTACTTC	CASSAAWGQGASYEQYF
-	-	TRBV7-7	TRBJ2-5	TGTGCTAGCAGCCCCACAGGGTTGGGCCAAGAGACCCAGTACTTC	CASSPTGLGQETQYF
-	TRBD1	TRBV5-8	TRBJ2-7	TGTGCCAGCAGCTGGAATGGACAGGGGGCCCACGAGCAGTACTTC	CASSWNGQGAHEQYF
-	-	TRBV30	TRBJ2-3	TGTGCCTGGACCCGCCCAGGGAATACGCAGTATTTT	CAWTRPGNTQYF
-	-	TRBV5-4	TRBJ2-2	TGTGCCAGCAGCGTAGCGCAGAACACCGGGGAGCTGTTTTTT	CASSVAQNTGELFF
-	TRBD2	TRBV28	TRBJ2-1	TGTGCCAGCAGTTTAGCGACTAGCGGAGTCAATGAGCAGTTCTTC	CASSLATSGVNEQFF
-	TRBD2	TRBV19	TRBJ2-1	TGTGCCAGTAGTATTGGGACTAGAGGGGGGTCCTACAATGAGCAGTTCTTC	CASSIGTRGGSYNEQFF
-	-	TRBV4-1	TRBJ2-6	TGCGCCAGCAGGGCTGGGCGGGACGCCGCGGGGGCCAACGTCCTGACTTTC	CASRAGRDAAGANVLTF
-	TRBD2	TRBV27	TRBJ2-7	TGTGCCAGCAGTTTGACGACTAGCGGGAACAACGAGCAGTACTTC	CASSLTTSGNNEQYF
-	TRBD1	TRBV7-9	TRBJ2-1	TGTGCCAGCAGCGCGCGACAGGGAACCCCCACCTACAATGAGCAGTTCTTC	CASSARQGTPTYNEQFF
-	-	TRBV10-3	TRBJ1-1	TGTGCCATCAGTGACAATTTCCAGGGGAGGGTAGCTTTCTTT	CAISDNFQGRVAFF
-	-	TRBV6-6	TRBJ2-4	TGTGCCAGCACCCCCGCGGGGTCCAACATTCAGTACTTC	CASTPAGSNIQYF
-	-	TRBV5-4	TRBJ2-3	TGTGCCAGCAGCCCGGGAGGAGGACAGGGAACAGATACGCAGTATTTT	CASSPGGGQGTDTQYF
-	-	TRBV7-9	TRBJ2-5	TGTGCCAGCAGCCAGGACAGATGGGAGACCCAGTACTTC	CASSQDRWETQYF
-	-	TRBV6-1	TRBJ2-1	TGTGCCAGCAGTGAAAATGGAGGCTCCTACAATGAGCAGTTCTTC	CASSENGGSYNEQFF
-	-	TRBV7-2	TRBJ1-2	TGTGCCAGCAGCCTCATGACAGGCCCCTATGGCTACACCTTC	CASSLMTGPYGYTF
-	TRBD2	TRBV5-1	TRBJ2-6	TGCGCCAGCAGCTTAAAGGCGGGAGGATCTGGGGCCAACGTCCTGACTTTC	CASSLKAGGSGANVLTF
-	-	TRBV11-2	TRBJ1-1	TGTGCCAGCAGCGTAACAGGGAAGAACACTGAAGCTTTCTTT	CASSVTGKNTEAFF
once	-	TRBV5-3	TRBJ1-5	TGTGCCAGAAGGAGAGCCACAGGGTATTATAGCAATCAGCCCCAGCATTTT	CARRRATGYYSNQPQHF
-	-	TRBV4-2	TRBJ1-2	TGTGCCAGCAGCGAGCTCGGGAATGGCTACACCTTC	CASSELGNGYTF
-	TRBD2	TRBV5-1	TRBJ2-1	TGCGCCAGCAGCTTGGGAAGGGCGGGAGGTTGGGTAACAGATGAGCAGTTCTTC	CASSLGRAGGWVTDEQFF
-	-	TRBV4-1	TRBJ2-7	TGCGCCAGCAGCCCAAAGATTAGTAATGGGCTAGCGAAGACCTACGAGCAGTACTTC	CASSPKISNGLAKTYEQYF
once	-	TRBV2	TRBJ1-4	TGTGCCAGCAGTCAGAATGGTCCAGTTGGTGAAAAACTGTTTTTT	CASSQNGPVGEKLFF
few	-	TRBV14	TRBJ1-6	TGTGCCAGCAGCCAAGATAGGGGAGGCAATTCACCCCTCCACTTT	CASSQDRGGNSPLHF
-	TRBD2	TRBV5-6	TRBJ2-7	TGTGCCAGCAGAACTAGCGGTTCCTACGAGCAGTACTTC	CASRTSGSYEQYF
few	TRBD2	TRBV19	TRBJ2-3	TGTGCCAGTAGCGGGGGGGCAGGCCGACTAGCGGGAGTTTCTTATACGCAGTATTTT	CASSGGAGRLAGVSYTQYF
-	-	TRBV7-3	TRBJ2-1	TGTGCCAGCAGCGGCGGGGATGAGCAGTTCTTC	CASSGGDEQFF
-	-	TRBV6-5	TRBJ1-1	TGTGCCAGCAGTTACCTCTTGAACACTGAAGCTTTCTTT	CASSYLLNTEAFF
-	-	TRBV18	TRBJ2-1	TGTGCCAGCTCACCCGAGAGCAGGGGTTCCTACAATGAGCAGTTCTTC	CASSPESRGSYNEQFF
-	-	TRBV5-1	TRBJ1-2	TGCGCCAGCAGCTTGGCATCAGAAAACTATGGCTACACCTTC	CASSLASENYGYTF
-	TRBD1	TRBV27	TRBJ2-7	TGTGCCACCTGGACAGGGGGCCCCTACGAGCAGTACTTC	CATWTGGPYEQYF
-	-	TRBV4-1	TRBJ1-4	TGCGCCAGCAGCCTGGGACGGGAGAATGAAAAACTGTTTTTT	CASSLGRENEKLFF
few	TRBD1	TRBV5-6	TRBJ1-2	TGTGCCAGCAGCGATCGACAGGGGGGCTATGGCTACACCTTC	CASSDRQGGYGYTF
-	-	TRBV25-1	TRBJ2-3	TGTGCCAGCAGTGAAATGGCAGGCCTCGATGGAACAGATACGCAGTATTTT	CASSEMAGLDGTDTQYF
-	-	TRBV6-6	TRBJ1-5	TGTGCCAGCCAGTTGGGGGCGAGAAATCAGCCCCAGCATTTT	CASQLGARNQPQHF
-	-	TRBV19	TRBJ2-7	TGTGCCAGTAGTATAGATCATCCCTACGAGCAGTACTTC	CASSIDHPYEQYF
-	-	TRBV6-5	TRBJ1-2	TGTGCCAGCAGGGCCCTGGACACCCATGGCTACACCTTC	CASRALDTHGYTF
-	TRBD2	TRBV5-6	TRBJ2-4	TGTGCCAGCAGCTCGGGACTAGCGGCTCCTTATCAAAACATTCAGTACTTC	CASSSGLAAPYQNIQYF
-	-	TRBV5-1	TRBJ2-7	TGCGCCAGCAGAGCACAGGAAAATGCCTACGAGCAGTACTTC	CASRAQENAYEQYF
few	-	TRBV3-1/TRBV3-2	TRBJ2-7	TGTGCCAGCAGCCCGGAAGACAGTATTACCTACGAGCAGTACTTC	CASSPEDSITYEQYF
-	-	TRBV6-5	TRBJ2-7	TGTGCCAGCAGTTTAGCGCCTACCTACGAGCAGTACTTC	CASSLAPTYEQYF
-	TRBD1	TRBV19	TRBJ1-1	TGTGCCAGTAGTCCTCAAAAGGGGGCATGGGGGGCGTCGGGCACTGAAGCTTTCTTT	CASSPQKGAWGASGTEAFF
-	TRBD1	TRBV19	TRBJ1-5	TGTGCCAGTAGTATCGACAGGGGAGCGCACCAGCCCCAGCATTTT	CASSIDRGAHQPQHF